These 23 T cell receptor beta chains were all obtained from the same sample, sequenced in a study of cytomegalovirus exposure and HLA in healthy donors. Profiling relied on immunoSEQ multiplex PCR, and the TCRdb table lists in-frame clones only, not all of them. Of around 150,000 clones in the sample, around 92% were seen once. Sequencing input: PBMCs. The receptor source for this set is a woman younger than 35 in good health and CMV-seropositive.

This chain joins TRBV2 and TRBJ1-2, with TRBD1 as a possible D gene (5 bases). Germline V gene lookup returns CDR1 SNHLY and CDR2 FYNNEI. CDR3 length: 13 residues. Trimming shortened V by 6 bases and J by 2 bases, and 10 bases separated the two germline ends. CDR3 nucleotides: TGTGCCAGCAGAGCTGACAGCAACTATGGCTACACCTTC. This codes for CASRADSNYGYTF.

The V gene is TRBV11-3, the J gene TRBJ2-5; D remains ambiguous. Germline V CDR1 and CDR2: SGHNT, YENEEA. V was clipped by 5 bases and J by 1 base, with 2 bases between them. The CDR3 runs to 11 residues. For the CDR3, the DNA is TGTGCCAGCAGCCTCCAAGAGACCCAGTACTTC. It translates to CASSLQETQYF.

This clone has more than one count but fewer than ten. J is TRBJ1-5 and V is TRBV19, with D hard to call. Germline CDR1 LNHDA, CDR2 SQIVND (reference sequence). V lost 6 bases, J lost 3 bases, and 9 bases lay in between. This CDR3 spans 13 amino acids. In DNA form, the CDR3 reads TGTGCCAGTAGCCCCGGGAACAATCAGCCCCAGCATTTT. Its protein product is CASSPGNNQPQHF.

The chain employs TRBV28 and TRBJ1-1, with 9 bases aligning to TRBD1. V trimming: 2 bases; J trimming: 3 bases; junction bases outside the gene matches: 4. This CDR3 has 15 amino acids. Looked up from germline, CDR1 is MDHEN and CDR2 is SYDVKM. The CDR3 region is CASSLGTGFDTEAFF. The CDR3 nucleotides are TGTGCCAGCAGTTTAGGGACAGGGTTCGACACTGAAGCTTTCTTT. The full variable domain, with the rest looked up from reference TRBV28 and TRBJ1-1, is DVKVTQSSRYLVKRTGEKVFLECVQDMDHENMFWYRQDPGLGLRLIYFSYDVKMKEKGDIPEGYSVSREKKERFSLILESASTNQTSMYLCASSLGTGFDTEAFFGQGTRLTVV.

V is TRBV19 and J is TRBJ1-1; 7 positions agree with TRBD1. Trimming removed 5 bases from V and 5 bases from J; junction bases left unmatched: 11. The germline gives CDR1 LNHDA, CDR2 SQIVND (reference sequence). CDR3 size: 15 residues. CDR3 nucleotide sequence: TGTGCCAGTAGTCCTAGTCTGACAGGGAAGACTGAAGCTTTCTTT. Translating it yields CASSPSLTGKTEAFF.

The rearrangement joins TRBV21-1 to TRBJ2-7; TRBD2, the table's D call, was not compared with the DNA. TRBV21-1 represents a pseudogene. This CDR3 spans 15 amino acids. Written as DNA, the CDR3 is TGTGCCAGCAGCACCCCGACTAGCGGCACCTACGAGCAGTACTTC. This encodes CASSTPTSGTYEQYF.

This chain uses TRBV27 with TRBJ2-7, with 7 nucleotides matching TRBD2. Germline CDR1 is MNHEY and CDR2 is SMNVEV (reference sequence). The CDR3 has 17 amino acids. J was trimmed by 5 bases and V by 2 bases; bases with no gene match: 15. The CDR3, as DNA: TGTGCCAGCAGTTTAGGAGGAGGTGGGGGGGAGCTTAACGAGCAGTACTTC. Amino acids: CASSLGGGGGELNEQYF.

The rearrangement joins TRBV5-1 to TRBJ1-3; a weak D match, TRBD1 (5 bases). Trimming removed 0 bases from V and 0 bases from J, with 10 bases in between. Looked up from germline, CDR1 is SGHRS and CDR2 is YFSETQ. The CDR3 spans 16 residues. Written as DNA, the CDR3 is TGCGCCAGCAGCTTGGCCGAAAGGGGCTCTGGAAACACCATATATTTT. It specifies CASSLAERGSGNTIYF.

CDR3 region: CASSPGGVGISYEQYF. The DNA for the CDR3 is TGCGCCAGCAGCCCCGGCGGGGTTGGGATCTCCTACGAGCAGTACTTC. The chain employs TRBV5-1 and TRBJ2-7, with D possibly TRBD2 on 6 matching bases. Per germline, CDR1 SGHRS and CDR2 YFSETQ. This CDR3 has 16 amino acids. V was clipped by 4 bases and J by 0 bases, with 17 bases between them.

The rearrangement links TRBV4-2 to TRBJ1-4, with D uncertain. The CDR3 loop spans 16 amino acids. Germline V gene sequence: CDR1 LGHNA, CDR2 YNFKEQ. V lost 0 bases, J lost 5 bases, and 13 bases lay in between. The CDR3 nucleotides read TGTGCCAGCAGCCAAGAAGCCTGGGCCCGAAATGAAAAACTGTTTTTT. Translated, it gives CASSQEAWARNEKLFF.

This clone was observed a few times. The chain combines TRBV10-3 with TRBJ2-7, with TRBD1 identical over 9 bases. Germline CDR1 reads ENHRY; CDR2 reads SYGVKD. The CDR3 spans 13 residues. V gave up 6 bases and J gave up 5 bases; unmatched junction bases: 5. The CDR3 coding sequence is TGTGCCATCAGCGCGGACAGGGGAGACGAGCAGTACTTC. This encodes CAISADRGDEQYF.

V usage is TRBV4-2 and J usage is TRBJ1-1; maybe TRBD1 (6 bases). The CDR3 spans 19 residues. Germline V lookup: CDR1 LGHNA, CDR2 YNFKEQ. V dropped 1 base and J dropped 6 bases, with 27 bases sitting between them. The CDR3 region has the DNA TGTGCCAGCAGCCAAGGCGGGGGAACAGGGTGGGTATTTGACGCTGAAGCTTTCTTT. This sequence encodes CASSQGGGTGWVFDAEAFF.

This clone was observed a single time. The J gene is TRBJ2-3, the V gene TRBV4-3; no firm D call. CDR3 size: 14 residues. Germline V gives CDR1 LGHNA, CDR2 YSLEER. Trimming removed 0 bases from V and 4 bases from J, with 8 bases in between. This CDR3 is CASSQELVPDTQYF. Here the CDR3 DNA reads TGCGCCAGCAGCCAAGAGCTAGTCCCAGATACGCAGTATTTT.

The chain recombines TRBV7-9 with TRBJ2-2, with TRBD2 matching over 10 bases. V shed 2 bases, J shed 5 bases, and the junction held 5 bases outside the gene matches. The CDR3 covers 16 residues. Germline CDR1 SEHNR, CDR2 FQNEAQ (reference sequence). In DNA, the CDR3 is TGTGCCAGCAGCTTATACCTAGCGGGAGAAACCGGGGAGCTGTTTTTT. It translates to CASSLYLAGETGELFF.

This clone was seen only once. The J gene is TRBJ2-1, the V gene TRBV9; 7 nucleotides align to TRBD2. CDR1 SGDLS and CDR2 YYNGEE come from the germline V gene. V shed 1 base, J shed 6 bases, and the junction held 4 bases outside the gene matches. The CDR3 runs 14 residues. CDR3: CASSVQAGVNEQFF. The CDR3 DNA follows: TGTGCCAGCAGCGTACAGGCGGGAGTCAATGAGCAGTTCTTC.

This rearrangement joins TRBV7-9 to TRBJ1-2; D is uncertain. V lost 1 base, J lost 8 bases, and 11 bases lay in between. CDR1 and CDR2 from the germline V gene are SEHNR and FQNEAQ (reference sequence). The CDR3 contains 13 residues. The CDR3, as DNA: TGTGCCAGCAGCTTAGTAGCCGAGAGGGGCTACACCTTC. This codes for CASSLVAERGYTF.

The rearrangement uses TRBV11-2 and TRBJ1-2; maybe TRBD1 (6 bases). This CDR3 is built from 14 residues. Germline V gene sequence: CDR1 SGHAT, CDR2 FQNNGV. Deletions cut 0 bases from V and 7 bases from J, with 12 bases between. The CDR3 region is CASSLEEGRGGYTF. DNA of the CDR3: TGTGCCAGCAGCTTAGAAGAGGGCAGGGGTGGCTACACCTTC.

The J gene is TRBJ2-7, the V gene TRBV28, with 13 positions matching TRBD2. The CDR3 runs 18 residues. The trim removed 4 bases at V and 6 bases at J, leaving 15 bases unmatched. CDR1 is MDHEN, CDR2 SYDVKM, per germline. The CDR3: CASSSLPRTSGRVLEQYF. DNA of the CDR3: TGTGCCAGCAGTTCCCTACCCCGGACTAGCGGGAGAGTTCTCGAGCAGTACTTC.

This chain links TRBV18 with TRBJ2-5; 9 positions match TRBD2. Unmatched junction bases numbered 4, after V lost 1 base and J lost 4 bases. Germline-derived CDR1 and CDR2 are KGHSH and LQKENI. This CDR3 has 15 amino acids. CDR3 nucleotides: TGTGCCAGCTCACCACTAGCGGGAGAAGGAGAGACCCAGTACTTC. This translates into CASSPLAGEGETQYF. Looking up the rest from reference TRBV18 and TRBJ2-5 gives the full variable domain: NAGVMQNPRHLVRRRGQEARLRCSPMKGHSHVYWYRQLPEEGLKFMVYLQKENIIDESGMPKERFSAEFPKEGPSILRIQQVVRGDSAAYFCASSPLAGEGETQYFGPGTRLLVL.

This clone has only a few counts. J is TRBJ2-1 and V is TRBV2; D not resolved. V gave up 7 bases and J gave up 6 bases, with 10 bases separating them. Germline V gives CDR1 SNHLY, CDR2 FYNNEI. This CDR3 region has 12 residues. This CDR3 is CASIGDGNEQFF. Written as DNA, the CDR3 is TGTGCCAGCATCGGAGATGGCAATGAGCAGTTCTTC.

The rearrangement uses TRBV5-1 and TRBJ2-1; D gene unclear. CDR3 size: 14 residues. Looked up from germline, CDR1 is SGHRS and CDR2 is YFSETQ. The V and J ends lost 4 bases and 1 base respectively, with 9 bases between them. The CDR3 nucleotides read TGCGCCAGCAGCCCCGCCAGATCCTACAATGAGCAGTTCTTC. Translation: CASSPARSYNEQFF.

This clone showed up just a few times. The rearrangement uses TRBV29-1 and TRBJ2-4; no definite D call. This CDR3 has 10 amino acids. The V gene lost 2 bases and the J gene lost 10 bases, with 6 bases spanning the gap. From germline, CDR1 is SQVTM and CDR2 ANQGSEA. CDR3 bases: TGCAGCGTTGAATCCTTTATTCAGTACTTC. It codes for CSVESFIQYF.

The chain has TRBV7-3 and TRBJ2-1; 8 bases match TRBD2. CDR3 length: 15 amino acids. The germline V gene has CDR1 SGHTA and CDR2 FQGTGA. V shed 4 bases and J 4 bases; nucleotides not matched to a gene: 6. The DNA for the CDR3 is TGTGCCAGCAGCTACTTAGCGGGACCTTACAATGAGCAGTTCTTC. Translating it yields CASSYLAGPYNEQFF.